This T cell receptor beta chain appears in the sequencing data of a study of control samples from healthy donors and cancer patients (dated by TCRdb to 2019 to 2021). Points on this clone: The target of this receptor is not known. Within one base of it there is no much larger clone, and no base qualities were kept.

V lost 4 bases and J lost 7 bases; the stretch between them is 13 bases long. Including cysteine and phenylalanine, the CDR3 has 14 amino acids. Solely the CDR3 DNA is kept, with 42 bases framed from the first base. CDR1 and CDR2 are drawn from the germline V gene (reference sequence): LNHDA, SQIVND. The library was obtained by the immunoSEQ multiplex PCR assay. As stored in TCRdb, this immuneACCESS dataset retains in-frame rearrangements with V and J assigned. A fraction of the clones does not appear; measured against another copy, unresolved V genes explain less than half of the discrepancy, and the remainder lacks a known reason. The sample table shows fewer than 30,000 clones, and approximately 87% are seen once. The top ten hold roughly 1.5% of the sample.

The receptor was isolated from a woman aged 35 to 49 with lung cancer. The chain is encoded by TRBV19 joined to TRBJ1-4; no D gene is confidently identified. The sample was PBMCs. The encoded CDR3 is CASSTNALGEKLFF. At the DNA level, the sequence is TGTGCCAGTAGTACGAATGCCCTCGGTGAAAAACTGTTTTTT.